This TCR beta chain is drawn from a study of Graves' ophthalmopathy and Graves' hyperthyroidism. Study-wide findings and caveats: Using 13 signatures, a model distinguished ophthalmopathy from stable hyperthyroidism, reaching around 85% sensitivity and approximately 84% specificity. Most thyroid-expanded clonotypes exceeding 0.001 frequency were also found in blood.

Investigators amplified TCR beta CDR3 regions from RNA transcripts. An initial RT-PCR round employing HTBI primers preceded a second-round multiplex PCR. TCRdb reprocessed the multiplex PCR reads via MiXCR and lists one record per CDR3 protein. The sample lists about 220,000 distinct CDR3 sequences; 20% to 25% were seen once. CDR3 length: 16 residues. The germline V gene encodes CDR1 DFQATT and CDR2 SNEGSKA (reference sequence). Concerning this clonotype: Its antigen is currently unknown. A read error may produce the germline difference seen at one junction end.

The clonotype was recovered from a woman aged 50 to 65 with Graves' ophthalmopathy. The chain has TRBV20-1 and TRBJ1-2; TRBD1 aligns across 10 bases. The sequencing input was peripheral blood. DNA for the CDR3: TGCAGTGCTGACTCGGGACAGGGGATAGCTAACTATGACTACACCTTC. It is translated as CSADSGQGIANYDYTF.